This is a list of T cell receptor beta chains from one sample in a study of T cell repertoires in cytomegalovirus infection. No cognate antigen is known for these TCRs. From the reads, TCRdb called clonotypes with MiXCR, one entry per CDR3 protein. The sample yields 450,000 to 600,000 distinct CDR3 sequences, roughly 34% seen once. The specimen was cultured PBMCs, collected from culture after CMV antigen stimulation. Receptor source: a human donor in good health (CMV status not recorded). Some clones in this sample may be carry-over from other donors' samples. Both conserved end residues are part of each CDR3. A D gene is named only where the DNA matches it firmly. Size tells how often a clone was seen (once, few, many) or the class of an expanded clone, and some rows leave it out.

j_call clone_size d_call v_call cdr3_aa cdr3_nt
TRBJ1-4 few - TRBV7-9 CASSLEEEKLFF TGTGCCAGCAGCTTAGAAGAGGAAAAACTGTTTTTT
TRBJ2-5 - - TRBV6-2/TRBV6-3 CASSRGTAETQYF TGTGCCAGCAGTCGAGGGACTGCGGAGACCCAGTACTTC
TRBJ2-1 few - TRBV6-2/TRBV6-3 CASTPRPQNNEQFF TGTGCCAGCACCCCGCGGCCTCAAAACAATGAGCAGTTCTTC
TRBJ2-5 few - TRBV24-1 CATSLPGQPQETQYF TGTGCCACCTCCCTACCGGGGCAGCCCCAAGAGACCCAGTACTTC
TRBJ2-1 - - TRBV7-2 CASSLEVGLEQFF TGTGCCAGCAGCTTAGAGGTGGGACTCGAACAGTTCTTC
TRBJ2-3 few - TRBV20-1 CSARDEVRSTDTQYF TGCAGTGCTAGAGATGAAGTGAGGAGCACAGATACGCAGTATTTT
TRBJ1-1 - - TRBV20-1 CSARETLDTEAFF TGCAGTGCTAGAGAGACACTGGACACTGAAGCTTTCTTT
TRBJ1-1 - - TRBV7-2 CASSLGGQKNTEAFF TGTGCCAGCAGCTTAGGAGGGCAGAAGAACACTGAAGCTTTCTTT
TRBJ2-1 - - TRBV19 CASSSVLQANEQFF TGTGCCAGTAGTTCCGTTTTACAGGCTAATGAGCAGTTCTTC
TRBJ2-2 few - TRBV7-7 CASRPHENTGELFF TGTGCTAGCAGGCCACACGAGAACACCGGGGAGCTGTTTTTT
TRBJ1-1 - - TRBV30 CAWSVRPVTEAFF TGTGCCTGGAGTGTACGACCCGTCACTGAAGCTTTCTTT
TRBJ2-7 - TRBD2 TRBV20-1 CSVALAGLGEQYF TGCAGTGTCGCACTAGCGGGCCTAGGGGAGCAGTACTTC
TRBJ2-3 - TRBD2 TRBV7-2 CASSSQNLAGAPDTQYF TGTGCCAGCAGCTCCCAGAACCTAGCGGGTGCACCAGATACGCAGTATTTT